This T cell receptor beta chain was obtained from a study of T cell responses to AZD1222 COVID-19 vaccine. Study conclusions and caveats: Recipients of two AZD1222 doses showed rising Spike-specific TCR breadth and depth. Regions 160-218 and 743-854 held dominance among vaccine-associated CD4 TCRs, which spanned spike. Clonal diversity was possibly underestimated; the donors were predominantly white British and more often female.

Second doses that came at about 4 or about 12 weeks were put together. Data came from immunoSEQ multiplex PCR; TCRdb stores just in-frame clones and leaves some out. The data contain roughly 150,000 clones, 92% of them singletons. The sample holds one count of this clone. The antigen is unknown. Germline-derived CDR1 and CDR2 are LNHDA and SQIVND (reference sequence). V was cut by 5 bases and J by 3 bases, with 8 bases left in between. The length of the CDR3 is 13 residues. This material consisted of peripheral blood, taken 28 days after the second AZD1222 dose. The J gene is TRBJ1-5, the V gene TRBV19, with D tentatively TRBD1 (5 bases). The TCR originated in an adult who received the AZD1222 COVID-19 vaccine. CDR3 DNA sequence: TGTGCCAGTAGTCCAGGGTTCAATCAGCCCCAGCATTTT. The encoded protein is CASSPGFNQPQHF.